Below are 20 T cell receptor beta chains sequenced from a single sample in a study of patients and donors after allogeneic stem cell transplantation. TCRdb reanalysed the RT-PCR reads using MiXCR and keeps one entry per CDR3 protein. Of some 960,000 distinct CDR3 sequences listed, 18% are singletons. Sequenced: blood, either unsorted or a sorted T cell fraction (not recorded which). These receptors came from a human donor who was either an allogeneic HSCT recipient or a stem cell or donor lymphocyte infusion donor (not recorded which). It is not recorded whose cells these are; they may come from a transplant donor.

The V call is TRBV10-3, the J call TRBJ2-7; perhaps TRBD2 as D (6 bases). Trimming took 3 bases from V and 2 from J, leaving 17 bases between them. Germline V lookup: CDR1 ENHRY, CDR2 SYGVKD. The CDR3 has 16 amino acids. This CDR3 is CAISDRDGGKAYEQYF. CDR3 nucleotides: TGTGCCATCAGTGATCGGGACGGCGGGAAGGCCTACGAGCAGTACTTC.

This clonotype was picked up a small number of times. V gene TRBV24-1 combines with J gene TRBJ2-2; D is perhaps TRBD2 (5 bases). Trimming took off 5 bases at V and 4 bases at J, with 10 bases between the two ends. The CDR3 sequence is 14 residues long. Looked up from germline, CDR1 is KGHDR and CDR2 is SFDVKD. The CDR3, as DNA: TGTGCCACCAGTGGTGAGGGAGTCACCGGGGAGCTGTTTTTT. Amino acid sequence: CATSGEGVTGELFF.

This clonotype was seen more than once but under ten times. The CDR3 reads CSARETSGRNEGTGELFF. In DNA form, the CDR3 reads TGCAGTGCTAGAGAGACTAGCGGGAGGAATGAGGGCACCGGGGAGCTGTTTTTT. This chain joins TRBV20-1 and TRBJ2-2; 13 bases line up with TRBD2. Germline trimming cut 0 bases from V and 4 bases from J; bases unmatched to any gene: 8. CDR3 size: 18 residues. From germline, CDR1 is DFQATT and CDR2 SNEGSKA (reference sequence).

Many counts were recorded for this clonotype. The chain combines TRBV5-1 with TRBJ1-2, with no clear D. Germline V CDR1 and CDR2: SGHRS, YFSETQ. CDR3 length: 14 residues. The ends were cut back, 1 base at V and 3 bases at J, with 10 bases in the middle. The CDR3: CASSLSHSDYGYTF. In nucleotides, the CDR3 is TGCGCCAGCAGCTTGAGCCACTCGGACTATGGCTACACCTTC.

V is TRBV9 and J is TRBJ2-1, with 8 nucleotides matching TRBD2. Germline assignment: CDR1 SGDLS and CDR2 YYNGEE. CDR3 size: 17 residues. The V gene end was trimmed by 2 bases and the J gene end by 6 bases; junction bases not matched to a gene: 13. The CDR3 spells CASSVDSPGLVVNEQFF. The DNA of the CDR3 is TGTGCCAGCAGCGTGGATTCTCCGGGACTAGTAGTCAATGAGCAGTTCTTC.

This chain links TRBV15 with TRBJ1-2; D not resolved. With 0 bases removed from V and 8 bases from J, the gap between germline ends came to 10 bases. The CDR3 has 13 residues. The germline CDR1 and CDR2 sequences are LNHNV and YYDKDF (reference sequence). The CDR3 bases are TGTGCCACCAGCAGAGACCTGTACGCGGGCTACACCTTC. Amino acids: CATSRDLYAGYTF. The whole variable domain, remainder taken from reference TRBV15 and TRBJ1-2, is DAMVIQNPRYQVTQFGKPVTLSCSQTLNHNVMYWYQQKSSQAPKLLFHYYDKDFNNEADTPDNFQSRRPNTSFCFLDIRSPGLGDTAMYLCATSRDLYAGYTFGSGTRLTVV.

This clonotype turned up a few times. CDR3 nucleotide sequence: TGCAGTGCGGACCCTAGCAACACTGAAGCTTTCTTT. Translation: CSADPSNTEAFF. The chain employs TRBV20-1 and TRBJ1-1, with D hard to call. Germline V gene lookup returns CDR1 DFQATT and CDR2 SNEGSKA (reference sequence). The CDR3 length is 12 residues. The germline V and J ends were trimmed by 6 bases and 2 bases, with 10 bases remaining between them.

This clonotype came up a few times. In DNA, the CDR3 is TGCAGTGCTTGGTCCCCTACCCCCGGCCGGGCGAGCTACGAGCAGTACTTC. Protein product: CSAWSPTPGRASYEQYF. The chain has TRBV20-1 and TRBJ2-7, with D unclear. Trimming took off 5 bases at V and 3 bases at J, with 26 bases between the two ends. The CDR3 sequence is 17 residues long. Germline CDR1 is DFQATT and CDR2 is SNEGSKA (reference sequence).

This clonotype has just a few counts. The V gene is TRBV7-9, the J gene TRBJ1-3, with D unresolved. Trimming pared 4 bases from V and 6 bases from J, leaving 7 bases between. Germline CDR1 SEHNR, CDR2 FQNEAQ (reference sequence). The CDR3 totals 12 residues. CDR3 loop: CASSSNANTIYF. The CDR3 DNA reads TGTGCCAGCAGCTCCAACGCAAACACCATATATTTT.

This clonotype occurred a few times. The rearrangement links TRBV12-3 or TRBV12-4 to TRBJ2-1; D might be TRBD2 (6 bases). The V gene lost 5 bases and the J gene lost 4 bases, with 15 bases spanning the gap. This CDR3 region has 15 residues. The CDR3 sequence is CASSLPGTAYNEQFF. CDR3 bases: TGTGCCAGCAGTCTCCCCGGGACTGCATACAATGAGCAGTTCTTC.

The chain is built from TRBV21-1 and TRBJ2-7; the table's D call, TRBD2, has no DNA check behind it. TRBV21-1 has pseudogene status. The CDR3 length is 13 residues. CDR3 region: CASSKSAGGEQYF. The CDR3 region has the DNA TGTGCCAGCAGCAAATCGGCGGGTGGGGAGCAGTACTTC.

There are a few counts of this clonotype. The chain has TRBV5-1 and TRBJ1-1; a weak D match, TRBD1 (6 bases). V dropped 1 base and J dropped 0 bases, with 19 bases sitting between them. The germline CDR1 and CDR2 sequences are SGHRS and YFSETQ. The CDR3 is 18 amino acids. In nucleotides, the CDR3 is TGCGCCAGCAGCTTGACGCGAGGGGGACGGAGCTTGAACACTGAAGCTTTCTTT. It specifies CASSLTRGGRSLNTEAFF.

In this sample, this clonotype turned up a few times. The chain recombines TRBV18 with TRBJ2-3, with 9 bases matching TRBD2. Germline V lookup: CDR1 KGHSH, CDR2 LQKENI. The CDR3 spans 17 residues. V gave up 1 base and J gave up 5 bases; unmatched junction bases: 10. CDR3 protein: CASSPLALAGSQDTQYF. CDR3 coding DNA: TGTGCCAGCTCACCACTGGCGCTAGCGGGGTCCCAAGATACGCAGTATTTT.

In its sample, this clonotype was seen many times. CDR3 nucleotide sequence: TGCAGTGCTAGTAGAGGACAGGGGTTTGGCGAGCAGTACTTC. Its protein product is CSASRGQGFGEQYF. This chain links TRBV20-1 with TRBJ2-7, with TRBD1 matching 9 bases. Germline trimming cut 3 bases from V and 6 bases from J; bases unmatched to any gene: 9. The CDR3 length is 14 residues. Germline CDR1 DFQATT, CDR2 SNEGSKA (reference sequence).

The rearrangement joins TRBV9 to TRBJ2-3, with D tentatively TRBD1 or TRBD2 (6 bases each). Germline V CDR1 and CDR2: SGDLS, YYNGEE. Trimming removed 0 bases from V and 1 base from J, with 12 bases in between. CDR3 length: 16 residues. The CDR3 sequence: CASSVEGGLGTDTQYF. Here the CDR3 DNA reads TGTGCCAGCAGCGTAGAAGGGGGGCTGGGCACAGATACGCAGTATTTT.

This chain uses TRBV3-1 with TRBJ2-7; 9 bases map to TRBD1. The CDR3 consists of 15 residues. The germline gives CDR1 LGHDT, CDR2 YNNKEL (reference sequence). V was clipped by 5 bases and J by 5 bases; unmatched bases: 10. The DNA of the CDR3 is TGTGCCAGCAGCTATAACAGGGGGCGCTTGGACGAGCAGTACTTC. As protein: CASSYNRGRLDEQYF.

This rearrangement joins TRBV3-1 to TRBJ2-7; D not resolved. Germline assignment: CDR1 LGHDT and CDR2 YNNKEL (reference sequence). This CDR3 contains 16 residues. Trimming stripped 1 base from V and 3 bases from J, with 16 bases between. The CDR3 region has the DNA TGTGCCAGCAGCCAAGCTCCGCCAGGTCTCCTCTACGAGCAGTACTTC. This encodes CASSQAPPGLLYEQYF.

This clonotype appeared many times. This chain joins TRBV10-3 and TRBJ2-1; weak D call: TRBD2 (5 bases). The CDR3 runs to 15 residues. V was trimmed by 7 bases and J by 4 bases, leaving 17 bases between them. Germline-derived CDR1 and CDR2 are ENHRY and SYGVKD. The CDR3, as DNA: TGTGCCATCACTCCCGGTAGCGATCGATACAATGAGCAGTTCTTC. Amino acids: CAITPGSDRYNEQFF.

This clonotype was picked up a small number of times. V usage is TRBV28 and J usage is TRBJ1-1, with a tentative D call TRBD1 (6 bases). Trimming shortened V by 4 bases and J by 1 base, and 22 bases separated the two germline ends. The CDR3 is made up of 18 amino acids. Per germline, CDR1 MDHEN and CDR2 SYDVKM. DNA of the CDR3: TGTGCCAGCAGTTCAGGGCCCGATCTTAGAGGGGGGAACACTGAAGCTTTCTTT. This sequence encodes CASSSGPDLRGGNTEAFF.

This clonotype was recorded many times. The gene calls are TRBV5-1 and TRBJ2-7, with D perhaps matching TRBD2 (6 bases). The CDR3 spans 13 residues. Germline V gene data show CDR1 as SGHRS and CDR2 as YFSETQ. The ends were cut back, 5 bases at V and 3 bases at J, with 12 bases in the middle. CDR3 DNA: TGCGCCAGCAGGGGGTTGGGAGGCTACGAGCAGTACTTC. Protein product: CASRGLGGYEQYF.